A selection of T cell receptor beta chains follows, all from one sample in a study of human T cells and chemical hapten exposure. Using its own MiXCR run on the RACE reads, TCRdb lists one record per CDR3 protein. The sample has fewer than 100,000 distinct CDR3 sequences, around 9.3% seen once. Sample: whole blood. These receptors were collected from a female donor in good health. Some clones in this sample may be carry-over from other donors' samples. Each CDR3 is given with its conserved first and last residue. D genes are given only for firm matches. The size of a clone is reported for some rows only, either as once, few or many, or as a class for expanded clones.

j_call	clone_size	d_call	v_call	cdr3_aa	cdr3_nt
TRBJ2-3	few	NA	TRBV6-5	CASSYSRDTQYF	TGTGCCAGCAGTTACTCGCGGGATACGCAGTATTTT
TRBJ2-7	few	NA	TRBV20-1	CSARRRGGPYEQYF	TGCAGTGCAAGACGTCGTGGGGGGCCCTACGAGCAGTACTTC
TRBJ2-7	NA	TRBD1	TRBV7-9	CASSPRTGNYEQYF	TGTGCCAGCAGCCCCCGGACAGGGAACTACGAGCAGTACTTC
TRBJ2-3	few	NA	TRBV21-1	CASSKEAEGLGTDTQYF	TGTGCCAGCAGCAAAGAAGCGGAGGGCTTGGGCACAGATACGCAGTATTTT
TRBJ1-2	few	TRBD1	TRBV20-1	CSAWSGQGENYGYTF	TGCAGTGCCTGGAGCGGACAGGGTGAAAACTATGGCTACACCTTC
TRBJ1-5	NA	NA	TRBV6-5	CASSYVPGSQPQHF	TGTGCCAGCAGTTACGTGCCGGGTAGTCAGCCCCAGCATTTT
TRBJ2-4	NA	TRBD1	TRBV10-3	CAISDRQGRNIQYF	TGTGCCATCAGTGATCGACAGGGTAGAAACATTCAGTACTTC
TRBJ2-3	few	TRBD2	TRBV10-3	CAISESTRELAGGPGTQYF	TGTGCCATCAGTGAGTCGACGAGAGAACTAGCGGGGGGGCCGGGTACGCAGTATTTT
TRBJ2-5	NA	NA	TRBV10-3	CAISESGSKETQYF	TGTGCCATCAGTGAGTCGGGATCAAAAGAGACCCAGTACTTC
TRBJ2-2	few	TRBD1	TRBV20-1	CSASEGASHTGELFF	TGCAGTGCTAGTGAGGGGGCGTCGCACACCGGGGAGCTGTTTTTT
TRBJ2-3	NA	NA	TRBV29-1	CSAYSIDTQYF	TGCAGCGCCTACAGCATAGATACGCAGTATTTT
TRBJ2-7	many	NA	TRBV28	CASSFPGARQYF	TGTGCCAGCAGTTTTCCGGGGGCGCGGCAGTACTTC
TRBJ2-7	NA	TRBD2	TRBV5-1	CASSLGPAGGTYEQYF	TGCGCCAGCAGCTTGGGCCCAGCGGGGGGGACCTACGAGCAGTACTTC
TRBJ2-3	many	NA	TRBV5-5	CASHRLGTDTQYF	TGTGCCAGCCATCGACTCGGCACAGATACGCAGTATTTT
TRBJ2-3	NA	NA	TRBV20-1	CSVNGALLPDTQYF	TGCAGTGTAAATGGCGCCCTTCTCCCAGATACGCAGTATTTT
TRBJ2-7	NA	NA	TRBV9	CASSAAGKVEQYF	TGTGCCAGCAGCGCCGCAGGGAAGGTAGAGCAGTACTTC
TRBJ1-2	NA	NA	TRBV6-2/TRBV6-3	CASSLDGPANYGYTF	TGTGCCAGCAGTTTGGACGGACCAGCTAACTATGGCTACACCTTC
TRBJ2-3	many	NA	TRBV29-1	CSVGRGAADTQYF	TGCAGCGTTGGTAGGGGGGCAGCTGATACGCAGTATTTT
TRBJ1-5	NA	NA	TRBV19	CASRTGWGSNQPQHF	TGTGCCAGTAGGACTGGTTGGGGGAGTAATCAGCCCCAGCATTTT
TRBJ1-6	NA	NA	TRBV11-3	CASSLEGSAPLHF	TGTGCCAGCAGCTTAGAGGGCTCGGCACCCCTCCACTTT
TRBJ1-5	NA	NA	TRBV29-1	CSVVKNPNQPQHF	TGCAGCGTTGTGAAAAACCCCAATCAGCCCCAGCATTTT
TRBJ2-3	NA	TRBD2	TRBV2	CASKRGGTDTQYF	TGTGCCAGTAAGCGGGGGGGCACAGATACGCAGTATTTT
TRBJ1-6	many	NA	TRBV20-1	CSARDGARARDNSPLHF	TGCAGTGCTAGAGATGGGGCCAGGGCCCGAGATAATTCACCCCTCCACTTT
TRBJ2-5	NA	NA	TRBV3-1	CASSRDNALETQYF	TGTGCCAGCAGCCGCGACAACGCGCTCGAGACCCAGTACTTC
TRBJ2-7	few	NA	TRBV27	CASSHLPSEQYF	TGTGCCAGCAGTCATCTTCCCTCCGAGCAGTACTTC
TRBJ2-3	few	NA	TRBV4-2	CASSQKPQYTDTQYF	TGTGCCAGCAGCCAGAAGCCGCAATACACAGATACGCAGTATTTT
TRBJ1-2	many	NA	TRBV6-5	CASYSLTNYGYTF	TGTGCCAGCTACAGCCTTACTAACTATGGCTACACCTTC
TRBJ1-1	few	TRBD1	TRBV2	CASTGLTGGVGTEAFF	TGTGCCAGCACTGGATTGACAGGGGGTGTTGGCACTGAAGCTTTCTTT
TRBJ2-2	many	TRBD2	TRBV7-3	CASRFTSGGIVNTGELFF	TGTGCCAGCAGGTTTACTAGCGGGGGGATAGTGAACACCGGGGAGCTGTTTTTT
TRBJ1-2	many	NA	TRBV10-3	CAISESGGGFNYGYTF	TGTGCCATCAGTGAGTCGGGCGGGGGCTTTAACTATGGCTACACCTTC
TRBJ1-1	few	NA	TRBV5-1	CASSSGPTAEAFF	TGCGCCAGCAGCTCAGGGCCCACCGCTGAAGCTTTCTTT
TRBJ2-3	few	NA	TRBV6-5	CASMPGWGTDTQYF	TGTGCCAGCATGCCGGGGTGGGGCACAGATACGCAGTATTTT
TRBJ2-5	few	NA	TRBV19	CATNQGAQETQYF	TGTGCCACGAATCAGGGCGCCCAAGAGACCCAGTACTTC
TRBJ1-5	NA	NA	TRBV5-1	CASSLAGHRNQPQHF	TGCGCCAGCAGCTTGGCAGGGCATCGGAATCAGCCCCAGCATTTT
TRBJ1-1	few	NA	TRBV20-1	CSAARMGNTEAFF	TGCAGTGCTGCCCGAATGGGGAACACTGAAGCTTTCTTT
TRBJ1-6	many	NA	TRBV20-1	CSARNAPDEDSPLHF	TGCAGTGCTAGGAACGCTCCAGACGAGGATTCACCCCTCCACTTT
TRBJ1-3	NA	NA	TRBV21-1	CASSKFKGNGNTIYF	TGTGCCAGCAGCAAATTTAAGGGAAATGGAAACACCATATATTTT
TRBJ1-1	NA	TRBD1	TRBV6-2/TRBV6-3	CASSYSWTGAPEAFF	TGTGCCAGCAGTTACTCCTGGACAGGCGCCCCTGAAGCTTTCTTT
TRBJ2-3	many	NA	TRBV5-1	CASSLQLRSSTDTQYF	TGCGCCAGCAGCTTGCAGTTGAGATCTAGCACAGATACGCAGTATTTT
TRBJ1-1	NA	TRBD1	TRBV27	CASSPVGQGSTEAFF	TGTGCCAGCAGCCCTGTGGGACAGGGGTCCACTGAAGCTTTCTTT
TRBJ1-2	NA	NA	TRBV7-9	CASSLVSGAYGYTF	TGTGCCAGCAGCTTAGTCTCCGGGGCCTATGGCTACACCTTC
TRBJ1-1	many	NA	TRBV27	CASSLSAGMNTEAFF	TGTGCCAGCAGTTTATCGGCAGGGATGAACACTGAAGCTTTCTTT
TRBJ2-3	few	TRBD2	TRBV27	CASSTYSGTSLIDTQYF	TGTGCCAGCAGTACTTACTCCGGGACTAGTCTAATAGATACGCAGTATTTT
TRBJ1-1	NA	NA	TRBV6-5	CASSRGAVLKNTEAFF	TGTGCCAGCAGCCGCGGGGCAGTTCTAAAAAACACTGAAGCTTTCTTT
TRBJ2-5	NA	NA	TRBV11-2	CASSFGLQETQYF	TGTGCCAGCAGCTTCGGTCTACAAGAGACCCAGTACTTC
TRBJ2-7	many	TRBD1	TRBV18	CASSPLDRGTNEQYF	TGTGCCAGCTCACCACTGGACAGGGGAACGAACGAGCAGTACTTC
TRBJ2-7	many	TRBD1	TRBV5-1	CASSTDREVEEQYF	TGCGCCAGCAGCACGGACAGGGAGGTTGAAGAGCAGTACTTC
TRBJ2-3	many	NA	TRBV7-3	CASSLMAGTDTQYF	TGTGCCAGCAGCTTAATGGCAGGCACAGATACGCAGTATTTT
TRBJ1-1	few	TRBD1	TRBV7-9	CASNLSGGPGQEAFF	TGTGCCAGCAACCTCTCCGGAGGACCGGGACAGGAAGCTTTCTTT
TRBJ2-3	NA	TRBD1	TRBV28	CAVTDRYLTDTQYF	TGTGCCGTTACGGACAGGTACCTCACAGATACGCAGTATTTT
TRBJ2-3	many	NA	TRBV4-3	CASSQDQGTDTQYF	TGCGCCAGCAGCCAAGATCAGGGTACAGATACGCAGTATTTT
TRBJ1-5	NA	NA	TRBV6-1	CASSENRAVGNQPQHF	TGTGCCAGCAGTGAAAACAGGGCGGTGGGCAATCAGCCCCAGCATTTT
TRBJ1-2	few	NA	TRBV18	CASRAPVGYGYTF	TGTGCCAGCCGCGCCCCAGTGGGCTATGGCTACACCTTC
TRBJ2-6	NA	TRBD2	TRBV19	CASSATSGEISGANVLTF	TGTGCCAGTAGTGCTACTAGCGGGGAGATCTCTGGGGCCAACGTCCTGACTTTC
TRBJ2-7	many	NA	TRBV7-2	CASSLAPRSGSTYEQYF	TGTGCCAGCAGCTTAGCTCCCCGAAGTGGATCCACCTACGAGCAGTACTTC
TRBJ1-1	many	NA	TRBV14	CASSHGQNTEAFF	TGTGCCAGCAGCCACGGACAGAACACTGAAGCTTTCTTT